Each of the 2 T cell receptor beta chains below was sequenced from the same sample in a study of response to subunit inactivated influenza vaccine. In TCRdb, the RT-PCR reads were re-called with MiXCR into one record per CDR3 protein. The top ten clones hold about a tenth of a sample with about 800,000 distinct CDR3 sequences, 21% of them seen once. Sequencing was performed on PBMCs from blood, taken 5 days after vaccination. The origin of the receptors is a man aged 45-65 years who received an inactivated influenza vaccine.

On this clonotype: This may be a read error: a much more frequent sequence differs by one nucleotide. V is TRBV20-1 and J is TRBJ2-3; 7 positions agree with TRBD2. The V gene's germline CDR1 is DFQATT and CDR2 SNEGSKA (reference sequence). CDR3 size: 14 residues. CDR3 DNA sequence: TGCAGTGCTAGGGCGGGGGACGGCACAGATACGCAGTCTTTT. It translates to CSARAGDGTDTQSF.

Here the CDR3 DNA reads TGCGCCAGCAGCCAAGACTGGATAGCGGGGACCTCCTACAATGAGCAGTTCTTC. It encodes CASSQDWIAGTSYNEQFF. The V and J genes are TRBV4-3 and TRBJ2-1, with 8 bases lining up with TRBD2. The CDR3 spans 18 residues. Trimming cost V 0 bases and J 0 bases; bases outside gene matches: 7. The germline V gene encodes CDR1 LGHNA and CDR2 YSLEER.